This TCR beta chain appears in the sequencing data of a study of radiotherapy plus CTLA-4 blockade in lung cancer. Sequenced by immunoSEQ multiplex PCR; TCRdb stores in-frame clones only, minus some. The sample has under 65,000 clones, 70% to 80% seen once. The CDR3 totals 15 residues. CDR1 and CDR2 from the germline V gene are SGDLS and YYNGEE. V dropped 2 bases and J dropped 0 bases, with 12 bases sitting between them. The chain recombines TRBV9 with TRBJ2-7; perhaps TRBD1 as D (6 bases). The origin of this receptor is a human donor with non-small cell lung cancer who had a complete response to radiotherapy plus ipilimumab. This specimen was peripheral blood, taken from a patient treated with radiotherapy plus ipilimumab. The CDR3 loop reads CASSVGQSPSYEQYF. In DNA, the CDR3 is TGTGCCAGCAGCGTCGGACAGAGCCCCTCCTACGAGCAGTACTTC.